The 17 T cell receptor beta chains below come from one sample, sequenced in a study of T cell clones after liver transplantation. The data were produced by immunoSEQ multiplex PCR, yet TCRdb's version contains in-frame clones alone and is incomplete. The table records 40,000 to 65,000 clones, 65% to 85% of them present only once. The sequencing used CD4+ T cells from blood, collected before liver transplant. These receptors came from a human donor who received a liver transplant.

The rearrangement joins TRBV2 to TRBJ2-3; D remains unclear. Germline V gene data show CDR1 as SNHLY and CDR2 as FYNNEI. The CDR3 is 13 residues long. V was cut by 6 bases and J by 4 bases, with 11 bases left in between. CDR3 protein: CASSLEAPDTQYF. The DNA for the CDR3 is TGTGCCAGCAGCCTAGAAGCCCCAGATACGCAGTATTTT.

The chain uses TRBV4-3 and TRBJ2-1; 14 bases match TRBD2. Germline V gene data show CDR1 as LGHNA and CDR2 as YSLEER. The CDR3 has 16 residues. With 1 base clipped from V and 9 bases from J, the junction kept 5 bases outside the gene matches. DNA for the CDR3: TGCGCCAGCAGCCAAGTGGGACTAGCGGGAGTCAGTGAGCAGTTCTTC. Translated, it gives CASSQVGLAGVSEQFF.

A few counts support this clone. The V gene is TRBV4-3, the J gene TRBJ2-5, with D perhaps being TRBD1 or TRBD2 (6 bases each). The V end was cut by 2 bases, the J end by 5 bases, with 18 bases between. CDR1 is LGHNA and CDR2 is YSLEER in the germline V gene. CDR3 length: 16 amino acids. The CDR3 region is CASSQSAPGAGETQYF. The CDR3 nucleotides are TGCGCCAGCAGCCAATCGGCCCCGGGGGCCGGGGAGACCCAGTACTTC.

The chain uses TRBV4-1 and TRBJ2-3; TRBD2 agrees at 11 bases. CDR3 length: 17 residues. The trim removed 2 bases at V and 5 bases at J, leaving 9 bases unmatched. Per germline, CDR1 MGHRA and CDR2 YSYEKL. The CDR3 loop reads CASSQSLVAGGQDTQYF. The DNA for the CDR3 is TGCGCCAGCAGCCAATCTTTAGTAGCGGGGGGGCAAGATACGCAGTATTTT.

The V and J genes are TRBV4-3 and TRBJ2-3; D gene unclear. This CDR3 has 12 amino acids. Trimming left V 4 bases short and J 5 bases short, with 7 bases between. Per germline, CDR1 LGHNA and CDR2 YSLEER. CDR3 nucleotides: TGCGCCAGCAGCCTCCGAGGAGATACGCAGTATTTT. Protein product: CASSLRGDTQYF.

V usage is TRBV7-2 and J usage is TRBJ2-7; the match to TRBD2 covers 7 bases. Per the germline V gene, CDR1 is SGHTA and CDR2 is FQGNSA. CDR3 length: 14 residues. After removal of 2 bases from V and 3 bases from J, the junction contained 4 bases not matched to a gene. The CDR3 loop reads CASSLRLAGYEQYF. CDR3 nucleotides: TGTGCCAGCAGCTTAAGACTAGCAGGCTACGAGCAGTACTTC.

This chain links TRBV2 with TRBJ2-1; D is uncertain. Germline CDR1 and CDR2: SNHLY and FYNNEI. The germline V and J ends were trimmed by 2 bases and 5 bases, with 16 bases remaining between them. This CDR3 is 16 amino acids long. The CDR3 sequence: CASSESRPTSHNEQFF. The CDR3 DNA reads TGTGCCAGCAGTGAATCTAGGCCTACCTCACACAATGAGCAGTTCTTC.

The chain links TRBV6-1 to TRBJ1-5; a weak D match, TRBD1 (5 bases). Germline assignment: CDR1 MNHNS and CDR2 SASEGT. The length of the CDR3 is 14 residues. V was pared by 7 bases and J by 0 bases, with 10 bases between. CDR3 residues: CASTLTGSNQPQHF. The CDR3 nucleotides are TGTGCCAGCACCCTAACAGGTAGCAATCAGCCCCAGCATTTT.

This clone has a single count. V usage is TRBV5-4 and J usage is TRBJ1-4; 7 bases are a match to TRBD1. V shed 4 bases and J 3 bases; nucleotides not matched to a gene: 3. Germline assignment: CDR1 SGHNT and CDR2 YYREEE (reference sequence). The CDR3 is 14 amino acids. The CDR3 DNA reads as TGTGCCAGCAGCAGGCAGGGGGCTAATGAAAAACTGTTTTTT. It codes for CASSRQGANEKLFF.

This chain links TRBV29-1 with TRBJ1-4; D is unclear. Germline loops: CDR1 SQVTM, CDR2 ANQGSEA. This CDR3 has 13 amino acids. Trimming stripped 6 bases from V and 0 bases from J, with 8 bases between. The CDR3 DNA is TGCAGCGTATTTTATGCAACTAATGAAAAACTGTTTTTT. It specifies CSVFYATNEKLFF.

This chain links TRBV29-1 with TRBJ2-3; a possible D gene is TRBD2 (6 bases). This CDR3 is 15 amino acids long. CDR1 is SQVTM, CDR2 ANQGSEA, per germline. The V gene lost 7 bases and the J gene lost 2 bases, with 19 bases spanning the gap. The DNA of the CDR3 is TGCAGCGGCAAAAATAGCGGAACGACCACAGATACGCAGTATTTT. It specifies CSGKNSGTTTDTQYF.

A single count supports this clone. The chain has TRBV28 and TRBJ2-7, with 8 nucleotides matching TRBD1. V trimming: 4 bases; J trimming: 4 bases; junction bases outside the gene matches: 9. There are 15 residues in the CDR3. In germline, CDR1 is MDHEN, CDR2 SYDVKM. The CDR3 DNA follows: TGTGCCAGCAGTTCCGGGACAGGTAATTTTTACGAGCAGTACTTC. The encoded protein is CASSSGTGNFYEQYF.

The V and J genes are TRBV11-3 and TRBJ1-1; perhaps TRBD1 as D (5 bases). Germline lookup yields CDR1 SGHNT and CDR2 YENEEA. The CDR3 runs 13 residues. V gave up 5 bases and J gave up 3 bases, with 10 bases separating them. Here the CDR3 reads CASSGGTDTEAFF. The CDR3 DNA is TGTGCCAGCAGCGGGGGAACGGACACTGAAGCTTTCTTT. Supplemented by reference TRBV11-3 and TRBJ1-1, the full variable domain reads EAGVVQSPRYKIIEKKQPVAFWCNPISGHNTLYWYLQNLGQGPELLIRYENEEAVDDSQLPKDRFSAERLKGVDSTLKIQPAELGDSAVYLCASSGGTDTEAFFGQGTRLTVV.

The chain links TRBV9 to TRBJ1-3, with TRBD1 matching over 9 bases. The CDR3 has 17 residues. V was clipped by 0 bases and J by 3 bases; unmatched bases: 7. Per germline, CDR1 SGDLS and CDR2 YYNGEE. The CDR3 is CASSVEAGTGFGNTIYF. The CDR3 nucleotides read TGTGCCAGCAGCGTAGAGGCAGGGACAGGGTTTGGAAACACCATATATTTT.

The CDR3 coding sequence is TGCGCCAGCAGCCAAGATCTAGCGCCAGCCTACGAGCAGTACTTC. It encodes CASSQDLAPAYEQYF. The rearrangement links TRBV4-3 to TRBJ2-7, with TRBD2 as a possible D gene (6 bases). CDR3 length: 15 residues. Per germline, CDR1 LGHNA and CDR2 YSLEER. The V gene lost 0 bases and the J gene lost 2 bases, with 11 bases spanning the gap.

The gene calls are TRBV6-5 and TRBJ2-7, with 7 bases matching TRBD1. The CDR3 totals 14 residues. The junction had 10 bases not matched to a gene; V was cut back by 5 bases and J by 6 bases. Per germline, CDR1 MNHEY and CDR2 SVGAGI. The CDR3 sequence: CASSDVKGGREQYF. The DNA for the CDR3 is TGTGCCAGCAGTGACGTAAAAGGGGGCCGCGAGCAGTACTTC.

This sequence joins TRBV7-2 and TRBJ2-2; D gene ambiguous. V lost 1 base and J lost 3, with 12 bases in between. CDR1 and CDR2 from the germline V gene are SGHTA and FQGNSA. The CDR3 is 16 residues long. The CDR3 here is CASSLGRHSHTGELFF. CDR3 DNA sequence: TGTGCCAGCAGCTTAGGCCGACACTCTCACACCGGGGAGCTGTTTTTT. The entire variable domain, with the rest obtained from reference TRBV7-2 and TRBJ2-2, is as follows: GAGVSQSPSNKVTEKGKDVELRCDPISGHTALYWYRQSLGQGLEFLIYFQGNSAPDKSGLPSDRFSAERTGGSVSTLTIQRTQQEDSAVYLCASSLGRHSHTGELFFGEGSRLTVL.